These 18 T cell receptor beta chains came from one sample sequenced in a study of regulatory T cells in long-lasting Graves disease. As for time point: newly diagnosed GD, antithyroid drugs for less than 3 months. The TCR library was made from RNA extracted from PBMCs. Through Arm-PCR of CDR3 regions and iRepertoire HTBI primers, TCR beta libraries were built. TCRdb reprocessed the multiplex PCR reads with MiXCR, giving one entry per CDR3 protein. The table records about 330,000 distinct CDR3 sequences, roughly 17% of them present only once. A further study also used this sample, focusing on T cells in Graves' hyperthyroidism and ophthalmopathy.

The sample here was peripheral blood mononuclear cells (PBMCs), taken at new diagnosis, from a patient treated with antithyroid drugs. The receptors were gathered from a woman between 18 and 30 years old with Graves disease.

In the case of this clonotype: A much larger clone is a single base away; this may be a read error. This sequence joins TRBV5-6 and TRBJ2-7; perhaps TRBD2 as D (5 bases). CDR1 SGHDT and CDR2 YYEEEE come from the germline V gene. CDR3 length: 15 residues. The CDR3 DNA sequence: TGTGCCAGCAGCTTGAACATGAGGGCCTCCTACGAGCAGTGCTTC. This sequence encodes CASSLNMRASYEQCF.

J is TRBJ2-3 and V is TRBV12-3 or TRBV12-4; no firm D call. V lost 6 bases and J 5 bases, leaving 9 bases between the germline ends. The CDR3 covers 12 residues. The CDR3 protein is CASRNIKDTQYF. Here the CDR3 DNA reads TGTGCCAGCAGAAATATAAAAGATACGCAGTATTTT.

CDR3 region: CASSPQRTALEAFF. The CDR3 nucleotides read TGTGCCAGCTCACCGCAAAGGACAGCGCTCGAAGCTTTCTTT. The chain carries TRBV18 and TRBJ1-1; a possible D gene is TRBD1 (6 bases). The CDR3 is made up of 14 amino acids. Germline V gene lookup returns CDR1 KGHSH and CDR2 LQKENI. The V gene lost 3 bases and the J gene lost 8 bases, with 16 bases spanning the gap.

The chain has TRBV29-1 and TRBJ2-5, with 7 bases aligning to TRBD2. This CDR3 is 17 amino acids long. CDR1 and CDR2 from the germline V gene are SQVTM and ANQGSEA. J gave up 5 bases and V 6 bases, and 21 bases lay outside the gene matches. DNA of the CDR3: TGCAGCGTGGAGGTAGGACTAGAACTCGCGGTATTCGAGACCCAGTACTTC. It specifies CSVEVGLELAVFETQYF.

This clonotype was observed at least ten times. The chain is built from TRBV30 and TRBJ2-1, with TRBD2 matching over 13 bases. This CDR3 spans 15 amino acids. With 1 base clipped from V and 12 bases from J, the junction kept 9 bases outside the gene matches. The germline V gene has CDR1 GTSNPN and CDR2 SVGIG (reference sequence). The CDR3 spells CAWSARTSGGSGQFF. The CDR3 DNA follows: TGTGCCTGGAGTGCTCGGACTAGCGGGGGATCCGGGCAGTTCTTC. Complete variable domain (other parts from reference TRBV30 and TRBJ2-1): SQTIHQWPATLVQPVGSPLSLECTVEGTSNPNLYWYRQAAGRGLQLLFYSVGIGQISSEVPQNLSASRPQDRQFILSSKKLLLSDSGFYLCAWSARTSGGSGQFFGPGTRLTVL.

This clonotype was seen repeatedly, ten times or more. This rearrangement joins TRBV2 to TRBJ2-1, with 8 positions matching TRBD2. Unmatched junction bases numbered 8, after V lost 5 bases and J lost 2 bases. CDR3 size: 16 residues. Germline V CDR1 and CDR2: SNHLY, FYNNEI. Written as DNA, the CDR3 is TGTGCCAGCAGTCCCTTCACTAGCGGAGCCTACAATGAGCAGTTCTTC. Translated: CASSPFTSGAYNEQFF.

This clonotype has ten or more counts. The chain carries TRBV6-5 and TRBJ2-7, with D possibly matching TRBD2 (6 bases). This CDR3 is 16 amino acids long. V was shortened by 4 bases and J by 3 bases, with 19 bases between the two germline ends. Germline lookup yields CDR1 MNHEY and CDR2 SVGAGI. CDR3 nucleotide sequence: TGTGCCAGCAGTTTTCTACTCGGGGGTAAAGTCTACGAGCAGTACTTC. Its protein product is CASSFLLGGKVYEQYF.

The CDR3 is CASSSGAVTYEQYF. The CDR3 DNA reads as TGTGCCAGCAGTTCCGGAGCGGTCACCTACGAGCAGTACTTC. The rearrangement joins TRBV13 to TRBJ2-7; D is possibly TRBD2 (5 bases). The V gene's germline CDR1 is PRHDT and CDR2 FYEKMQ (reference sequence). The CDR3 sequence is 14 residues long. Trimming cost V 6 bases and J 2 bases, with 14 bases left between them.

This clonotype was recorded many times. Here the CDR3 DNA reads TGTGCCAGCAGTGACTCGGCGGGACAGGGGTCGGATACGCAGTATTTT. It codes for CASSDSAGQGSDTQYF. The chain couples TRBV6-4 to TRBJ2-3, with 10 bases identical to TRBD1. The CDR3 loop spans 16 amino acids. Germline V gene sequence: CDR1 MRHNA, CDR2 SNTAGT. With 0 bases clipped from V and 6 bases from J, the junction kept 6 bases outside the gene matches.

The chain employs TRBV25-1 and TRBJ2-3; D not certain. Germline V gene lookup returns CDR1 MGHDK and CDR2 SYGVNS. The V end lost 3 bases, the J end lost 3 bases, and 10 bases lay between the germline ends. The CDR3 has 14 residues. The CDR3 DNA is TGTGCCAGCAGTGACCCGGACCGTACAGATACGCAGTATTTT. This translates into CASSDPDRTDTQYF.

This clonotype was counted ten times or more. The CDR3 spells CASTKGFQETQYF. CDR3 nucleotides: TGTGCCAGCACCAAGGGTTTCCAAGAGACCCAGTACTTC. J is TRBJ2-5 and V is TRBV28, with D unclear. Trimming took 7 bases from V and 1 from J, leaving 10 bases between them. This CDR3 has 13 residues. The germline V gene encodes CDR1 MDHEN and CDR2 SYDVKM.

This clonotype has at least ten counts. The CDR3: CASSGTGGQPQHF. CDR3 in DNA: TGTGCCAGCAGCGGGACAGGGGGTCAGCCCCAGCATTTT. V and J are TRBV2 and TRBJ1-5, with 11 bases fitting TRBD1. The CDR3 spans 13 residues. Germline V gene data show CDR1 as SNHLY and CDR2 as FYNNEI. V lost 6 bases and J lost 6; bases outside the gene matches: 1.

At least ten counts were recorded for this clonotype. J is TRBJ2-5 and V is TRBV5-1; TRBD2 agrees at 11 bases. J lost 0 bases, V lost 3 bases, and 4 bases had no gene match. CDR1 is SGHRS, CDR2 YFSETQ, per germline. The CDR3 has 16 amino acids. The CDR3 bases are TGCGCCAGCAGCTCAGGGACTAGCGGTAACCAAGAGACCCAGTACTTC. Amino acids: CASSSGTSGNQETQYF.

In this sample, this clonotype turned up a few times. CDR3 sequence: CASSLAGGPLNEQFF. CDR3 nucleotides: TGTGCCAGCAGTCTAGCGGGGGGGCCCCTCAATGAGCAGTTCTTC. The V call is TRBV27, the J call TRBJ2-1, with 12 bases matching TRBD2. CDR3 size: 15 residues. Germline trimming cut 5 bases from V and 6 bases from J; bases unmatched to any gene: 5. The germline gives CDR1 MNHEY, CDR2 SMNVEV (reference sequence).

This clonotype came up many times. The V call is TRBV28, the J call TRBJ1-1, with D unclear. The CDR3 has 14 amino acids. Germline CDR1 MDHEN, CDR2 SYDVKM. Trimming shortened V by 5 bases and J by 6 bases, and 16 bases separated the two germline ends. In DNA, the CDR3 is TGTGCCAGCAGTCCAGGTACTAAGGACCCTGAAGCTTTCTTT. This sequence encodes CASSPGTKDPEAFF.

This clonotype was counted at least ten times. The chain carries TRBV28 and TRBJ1-5; a weak D match, TRBD1 (5 bases). The germline gives CDR1 MDHEN, CDR2 SYDVKM. The CDR3 is made up of 17 amino acids. V lost 2 bases, J lost 6 bases, and 20 bases lay in between. The CDR3, as DNA: TGTGCCAGCAGTTTAAGCGGTGTTAAGAGGGGAGCTCAGCCCCAGCATTTT. Its translation: CASSLSGVKRGAQPQHF.

The CDR3 sequence: CASSNSPGTGGDTQYF. DNA of the CDR3: TGTGCCAGCAGCAATTCCCCCGGGACAGGGGGAGATACGCAGTATTTT. The chain is built from TRBV28 and TRBJ2-3, with 11 bases identical to TRBD1. This CDR3 contains 16 residues. The germline CDR1 and CDR2 sequences are MDHEN and SYDVKM. The V segment lost 6 bases and the J segment 5 bases; nucleotides outside the gene matches: 10.

Many counts were recorded for this clonotype. V and J are TRBV6-1 and TRBJ2-7, with TRBD1 identical over 7 bases. CDR3 length: 15 amino acids. The germline V gene has CDR1 MNHNS and CDR2 SASEGT. The junction had 4 bases not matched to a gene; V was cut back by 0 bases and J by 2 bases. CDR3 DNA: TGTGCCAGCAGTGAAGCCCGGGACAGCCCCTACGAGCAGTACTTC. Protein sequence: CASSEARDSPYEQYF.